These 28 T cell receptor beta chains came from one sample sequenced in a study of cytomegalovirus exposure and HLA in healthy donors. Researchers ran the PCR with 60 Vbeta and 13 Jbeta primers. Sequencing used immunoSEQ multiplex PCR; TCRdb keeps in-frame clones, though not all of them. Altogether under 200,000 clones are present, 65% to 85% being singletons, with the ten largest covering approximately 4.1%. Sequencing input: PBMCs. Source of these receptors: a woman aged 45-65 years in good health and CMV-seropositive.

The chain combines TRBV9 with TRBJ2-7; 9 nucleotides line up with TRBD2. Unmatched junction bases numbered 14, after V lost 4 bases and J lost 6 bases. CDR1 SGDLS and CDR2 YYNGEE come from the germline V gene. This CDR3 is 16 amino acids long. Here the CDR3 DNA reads TGTGCCAGCAGCTTAACTCTAGCGGGAACCAGGAGCGAGCAGTACTTC. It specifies CASSLTLAGTRSEQYF.

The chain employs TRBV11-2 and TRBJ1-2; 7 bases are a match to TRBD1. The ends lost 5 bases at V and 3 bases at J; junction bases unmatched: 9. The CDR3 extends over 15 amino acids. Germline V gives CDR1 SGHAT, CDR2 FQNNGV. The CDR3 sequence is CASSGPATGYYGYTF. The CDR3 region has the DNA TGTGCCAGCAGCGGACCCGCGACAGGGTACTATGGCTACACCTTC.

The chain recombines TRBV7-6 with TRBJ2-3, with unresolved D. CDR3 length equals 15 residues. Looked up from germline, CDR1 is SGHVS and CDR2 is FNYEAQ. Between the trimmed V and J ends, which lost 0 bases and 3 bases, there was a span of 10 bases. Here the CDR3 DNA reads TGTGCCAGCAGCTTAGCTCTGGCCCGAACAGATACGCAGTATTTT. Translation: CASSLALARTDTQYF. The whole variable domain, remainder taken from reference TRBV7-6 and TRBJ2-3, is GAGVSQSPRYKVTKRGQDVALRCDPISGHVSLYWYRQALGQGPEFLTYFNYEAQQDKSGLPNDRFSAERPEGSISTLTIQRTEQRDSAMYRCASSLALARTDTQYFGPGTRLTVL.

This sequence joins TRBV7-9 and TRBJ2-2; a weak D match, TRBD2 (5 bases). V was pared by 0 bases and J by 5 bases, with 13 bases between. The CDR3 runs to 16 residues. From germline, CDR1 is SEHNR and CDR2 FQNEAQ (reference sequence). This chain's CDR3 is CASSLAVPSGTGELFF. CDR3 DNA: TGTGCCAGCAGCTTAGCGGTTCCTTCGGGGACCGGGGAGCTGTTTTTT.

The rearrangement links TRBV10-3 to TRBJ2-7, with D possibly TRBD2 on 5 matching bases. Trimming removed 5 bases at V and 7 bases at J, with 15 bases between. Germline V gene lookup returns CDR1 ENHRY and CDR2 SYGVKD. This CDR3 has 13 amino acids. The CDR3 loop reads CAISITPSGEQYF. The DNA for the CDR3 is TGTGCCATCAGTATTACACCCTCGGGAGAGCAGTACTTC.

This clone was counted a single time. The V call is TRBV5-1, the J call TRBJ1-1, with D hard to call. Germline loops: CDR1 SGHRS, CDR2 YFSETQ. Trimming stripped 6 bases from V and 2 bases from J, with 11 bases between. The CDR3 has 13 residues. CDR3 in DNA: TGCGCCAGCATGGAGGGAACTAACACTGAAGCTTTCTTT. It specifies CASMEGTNTEAFF.

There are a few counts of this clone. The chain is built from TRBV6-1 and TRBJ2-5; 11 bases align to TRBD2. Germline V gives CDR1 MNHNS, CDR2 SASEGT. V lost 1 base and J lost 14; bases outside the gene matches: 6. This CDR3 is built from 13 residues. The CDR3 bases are TGTGCCAGCAGTGAAGGAGATAGCGGGGGGGAATACTTC. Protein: CASSEGDSGGEYF.

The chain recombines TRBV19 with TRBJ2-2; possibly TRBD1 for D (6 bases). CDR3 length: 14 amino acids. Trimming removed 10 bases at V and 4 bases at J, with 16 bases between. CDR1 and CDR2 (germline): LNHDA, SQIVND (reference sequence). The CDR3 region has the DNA TGTGCCACTACGTTGGGGGCGGGCACCGGGGAGCTGTTTTTT. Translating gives CATTLGAGTGELFF. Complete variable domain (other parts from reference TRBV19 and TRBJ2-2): DGGITQSPKYLFRKEGQNVTLSCEQNLNHDAMYWYRQDPGQGLRLIYYSQIVNDFQKGDIAEGYSVSREKKESFPLTVTSAQKNPTAFYLCATTLGAGTGELFFGEGSRLTVL.

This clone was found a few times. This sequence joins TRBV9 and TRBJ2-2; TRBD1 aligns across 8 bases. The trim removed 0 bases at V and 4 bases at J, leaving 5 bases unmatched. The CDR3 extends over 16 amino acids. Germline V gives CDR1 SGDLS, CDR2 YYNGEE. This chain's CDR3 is CASSVGTGPSTGELFF. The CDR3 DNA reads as TGTGCCAGCAGCGTAGGGACAGGGCCGTCCACCGGGGAGCTGTTTTTT.

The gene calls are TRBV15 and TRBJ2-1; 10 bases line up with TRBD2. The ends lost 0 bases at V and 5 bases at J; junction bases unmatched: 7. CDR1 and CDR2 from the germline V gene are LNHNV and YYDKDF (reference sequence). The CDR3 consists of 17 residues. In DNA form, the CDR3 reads TGTGCCACCAGCAGAGATCGAAGACTAGCGGGCGACAATGAGCAGTTCTTC. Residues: CATSRDRRLAGDNEQFF.

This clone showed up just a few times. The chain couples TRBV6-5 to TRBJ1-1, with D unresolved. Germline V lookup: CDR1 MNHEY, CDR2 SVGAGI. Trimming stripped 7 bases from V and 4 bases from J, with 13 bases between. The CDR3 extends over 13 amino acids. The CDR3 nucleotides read TGTGCCAGCACGCTCGGACGGGGCACTGAAGCTTTCTTT. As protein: CASTLGRGTEAFF.

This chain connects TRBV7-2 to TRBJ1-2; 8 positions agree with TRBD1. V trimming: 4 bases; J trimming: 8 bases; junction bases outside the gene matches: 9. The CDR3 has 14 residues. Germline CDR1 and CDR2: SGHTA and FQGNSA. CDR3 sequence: CASSSRQGSLGYTF. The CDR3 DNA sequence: TGTGCCAGCAGCTCCCGACAGGGGAGCTTAGGCTACACCTTC.

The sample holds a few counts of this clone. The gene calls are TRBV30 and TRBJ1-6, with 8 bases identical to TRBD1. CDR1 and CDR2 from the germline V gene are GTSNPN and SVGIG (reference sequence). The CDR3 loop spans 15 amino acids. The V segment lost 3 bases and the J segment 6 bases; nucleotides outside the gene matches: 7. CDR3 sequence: CAWSRTGSGNSPLHF. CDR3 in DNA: TGTGCCTGGAGCCGGACAGGGTCTGGTAATTCACCCCTCCACTTT.

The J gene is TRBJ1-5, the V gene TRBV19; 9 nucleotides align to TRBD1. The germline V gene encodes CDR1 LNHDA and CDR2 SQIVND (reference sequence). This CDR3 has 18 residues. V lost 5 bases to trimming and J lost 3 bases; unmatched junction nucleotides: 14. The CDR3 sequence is CASSPGQGRTLDNQPQHF. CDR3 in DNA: TGTGCCAGTAGTCCGGGACAGGGTAGAACGTTGGACAATCAGCCCCAGCATTTT.

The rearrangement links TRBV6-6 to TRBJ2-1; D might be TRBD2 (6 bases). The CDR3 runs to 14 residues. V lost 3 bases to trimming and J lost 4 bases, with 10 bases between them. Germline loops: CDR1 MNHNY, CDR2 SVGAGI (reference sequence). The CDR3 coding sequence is TGTGCCAGCAGTTATAGGGAGGTTTACAATGAGCAGTTCTTC. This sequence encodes CASSYREVYNEQFF.

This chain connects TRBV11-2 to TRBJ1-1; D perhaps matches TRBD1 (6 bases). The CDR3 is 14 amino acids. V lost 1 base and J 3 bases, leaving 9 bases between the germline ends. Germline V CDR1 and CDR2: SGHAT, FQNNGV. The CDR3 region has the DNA TGTGCCAGCAGCTTAGTAGGGGGGGACACTGAAGCTTTCTTT. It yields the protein CASSLVGGDTEAFF.

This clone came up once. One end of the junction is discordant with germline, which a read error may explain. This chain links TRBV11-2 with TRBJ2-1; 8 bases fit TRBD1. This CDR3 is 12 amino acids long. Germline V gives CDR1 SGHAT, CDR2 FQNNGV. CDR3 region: CASSLEFRGLVF. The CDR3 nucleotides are TGTGCCAGCAGCCTTGAGTTCAGGGGGCTGGTCTTC.

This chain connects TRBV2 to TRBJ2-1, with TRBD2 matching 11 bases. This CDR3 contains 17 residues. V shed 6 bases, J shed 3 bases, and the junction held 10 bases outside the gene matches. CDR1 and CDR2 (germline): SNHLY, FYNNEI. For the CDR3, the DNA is TGTGCCAGCAGCGGACTCCTTCTAGCGGGGGGCTACAATGAGCAGTTCTTC. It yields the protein CASSGLLLAGGYNEQFF.

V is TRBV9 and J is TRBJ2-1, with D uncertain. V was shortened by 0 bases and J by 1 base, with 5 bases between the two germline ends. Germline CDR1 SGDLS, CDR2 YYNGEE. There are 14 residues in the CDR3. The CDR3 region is CASSVGRSYNEQFF. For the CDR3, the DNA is TGTGCCAGCAGCGTAGGTCGGTCCTACAATGAGCAGTTCTTC.

CDR3 nucleotides: TGTGCCAGCAGTAAACCGGGACAGGGGTACACCGGGGAGCTGTTTTTT. Translation gives CASSKPGQGYTGELFF. This rearrangement joins TRBV28 to TRBJ2-2; 10 bases fit TRBD1. The J segment lost 3 bases and the V segment lost 5 bases, leaving 6 bases of the junction unmatched. The CDR3 has 16 amino acids. The V gene's germline CDR1 is MDHEN and CDR2 SYDVKM.

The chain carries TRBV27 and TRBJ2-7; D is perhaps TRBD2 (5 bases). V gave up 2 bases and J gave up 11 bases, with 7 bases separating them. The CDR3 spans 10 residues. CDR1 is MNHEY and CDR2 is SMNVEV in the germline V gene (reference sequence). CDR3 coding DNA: TGTGCCAGCAGTTTAAAGGGAGAGTACTTC. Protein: CASSLKGEYF.

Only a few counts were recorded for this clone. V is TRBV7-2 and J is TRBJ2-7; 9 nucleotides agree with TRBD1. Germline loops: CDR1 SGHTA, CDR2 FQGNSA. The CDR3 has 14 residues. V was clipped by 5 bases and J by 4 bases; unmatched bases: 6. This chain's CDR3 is CASSLRQGGYEQYF. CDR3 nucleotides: TGTGCCAGCAGCCTCCGACAGGGGGGGTACGAGCAGTACTTC.

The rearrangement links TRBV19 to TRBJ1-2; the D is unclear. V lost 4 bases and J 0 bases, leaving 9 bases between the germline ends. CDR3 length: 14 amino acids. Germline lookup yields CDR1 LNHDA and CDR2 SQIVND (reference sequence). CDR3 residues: CASSKMAANYGYTF. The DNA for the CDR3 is TGTGCCAGTAGTAAGATGGCCGCTAACTATGGCTACACCTTC.

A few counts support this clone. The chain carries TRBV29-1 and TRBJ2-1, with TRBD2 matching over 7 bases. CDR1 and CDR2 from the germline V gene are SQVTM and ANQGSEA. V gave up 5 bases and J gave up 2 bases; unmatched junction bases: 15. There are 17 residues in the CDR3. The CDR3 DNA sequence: TGCAGCGTTAATCTAGCGGCCCTAAAGAGGGCCTACAATGAGCAGTTCTTC. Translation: CSVNLAALKRAYNEQFF.

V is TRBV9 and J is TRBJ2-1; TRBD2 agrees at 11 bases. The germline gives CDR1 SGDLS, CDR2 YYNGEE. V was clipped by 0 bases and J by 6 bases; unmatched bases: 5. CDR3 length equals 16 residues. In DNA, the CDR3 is TGTGCCAGCAGCGTAGCCCCCACTAGCGGGAGCAATGAGCAGTTCTTC. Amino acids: CASSVAPTSGSNEQFF.

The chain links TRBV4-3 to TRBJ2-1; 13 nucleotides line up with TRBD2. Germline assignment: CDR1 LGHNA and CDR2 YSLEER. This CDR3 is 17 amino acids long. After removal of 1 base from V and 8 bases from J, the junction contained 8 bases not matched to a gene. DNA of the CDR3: TGCGCCAGCAGCCAAGCGCTACTAGCGGGAGGGCTAGATGAGCAGTTCTTC. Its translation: CASSQALLAGGLDEQFF.

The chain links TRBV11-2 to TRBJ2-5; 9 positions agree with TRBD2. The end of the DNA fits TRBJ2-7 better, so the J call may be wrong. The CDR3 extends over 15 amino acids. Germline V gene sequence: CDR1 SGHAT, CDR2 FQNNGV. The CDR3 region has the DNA TGTGCCAGCAGCCCGACCCGAGCGGGAGGAGGCGAGCAGTACTTC. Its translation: CASSPTRAGGGEQYF.

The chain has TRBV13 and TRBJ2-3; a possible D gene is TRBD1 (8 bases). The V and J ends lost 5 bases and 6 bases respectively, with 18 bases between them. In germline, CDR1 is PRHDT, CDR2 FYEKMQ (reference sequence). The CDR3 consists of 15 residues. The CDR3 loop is CASSALDREGDTQYF. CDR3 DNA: TGTGCCAGCAGCGCTCTGGACAGGGAGGGGGATACGCAGTATTTT.